The 12 T cell receptor beta chains given below trace back to one sample, sequenced in a study of T cells in Graves' hyperthyroidism and ophthalmopathy. From RNA transcripts, TCR beta CDR3 regions were amplified. The TCR CDR3 was amplified in a first-round RT-PCR using the HTBI primer set. TCRdb fed the multiplex PCR reads into MiXCR, producing one record per CDR3 protein. Here the sample spans hundreds of thousands of distinct CDR3 sequences, approximately 15% being singletons. Source material: blood. The receptors originated from a woman between 25 and 40 years old with Graves' hyperthyroidism that later progressed to Graves' ophthalmopathy.

This clonotype was observed a handful of times. The gene calls are TRBV4-1 and TRBJ1-4, with D unresolved. Per germline, CDR1 MGHRA and CDR2 YSYEKL. This CDR3 is built from 12 residues. V lost 1 base to trimming and J lost 10 bases, with 7 bases between them. The CDR3 loop is CASSQVMGKLFF. DNA of the CDR3: TGCGCCAGCAGCCAAGTTATGGGAAAACTGTTTTTT.

This clonotype was detected ten times or more. This chain uses TRBV12-3 or TRBV12-4 with TRBJ1-1; no reliable D call. This CDR3 has 14 residues. V was shortened by 3 bases and J by 1 base, with 9 bases between the two germline ends. CDR3 nucleotide sequence: TGTGCCAGCAGTTTTTCAGTCGGGAACACTGAAGCTTTCTTT. It is translated as CASSFSVGNTEAFF.

This clonotype was found many times. This chain links TRBV6-1 with TRBJ2-3; TRBD2 agrees at 13 bases. CDR1 and CDR2 from the germline V gene are MNHNS and SASEGT. This CDR3 contains 15 residues. Unmatched junction bases numbered 6, after V lost 6 bases and J lost 6 bases. The CDR3 nucleotides read TGTGCCAGCAGGGAGACTAGCGGGAGGTCGGATACGCAGTATTTT. This sequence encodes CASRETSGRSDTQYF.

The sample holds a few counts of this clonotype. The V and J genes are TRBV20-1 and TRBJ1-1; unclear D gene. The V end was cut by 5 bases, the J end by 8 bases, with 6 bases between. Looked up from germline, CDR1 is DFQATT and CDR2 is SNEGSKA (reference sequence). CDR3 length: 9 amino acids. The CDR3 region is CSAETEAFF. In nucleotides, the CDR3 is TGCAGTGCTGAGACAGAAGCTTTCTTT.

This clonotype was seen many times. The V call is TRBV29-1, the J call TRBJ2-7, with D possibly matching TRBD1 (6 bases). Germline lookup yields CDR1 SQVTM and CDR2 ANQGSEA. This CDR3 spans 16 amino acids. The V end was cut by 2 bases, the J end by 2 bases, with 19 bases between. CDR3 sequence (DNA): TGCAGCGTTGAATTTTATTCGTCAGGGGCTGCCTACGAGCAGTACTTC. It specifies CSVEFYSSGAAYEQYF.

V usage is TRBV12-3 or TRBV12-4 and J usage is TRBJ2-1; 8 bases are shared with TRBD2. The CDR3 totals 14 residues. V trimming: 5 bases; J trimming: 7 bases; junction bases outside the gene matches: 7. This CDR3 is CASSPGVAGNEQFF. The CDR3 nucleotides are TGTGCCAGCAGTCCCGGGGTAGCGGGAAATGAGCAGTTCTTC.

The sample holds one count of this clonotype. The chain carries TRBV3-1 and TRBJ2-2; 13 bases align to TRBD2. After removal of 5 bases from V and 6 bases from J, the junction contained 6 bases not matched to a gene. Germline V gene data show CDR1 as LGHDT and CDR2 as YNNKEL (reference sequence). The CDR3 has 16 residues. CDR3 sequence: CASSELAGGGPGELFF. For the CDR3, the DNA is TGTGCCAGCAGCGAACTAGCGGGAGGGGGGCCCGGGGAGCTGTTTTTT.

This chain joins TRBV14 and TRBJ2-7, with 7 bases that match TRBD2. V was pared by 0 bases and J by 7 bases, with 15 bases of the junction left unmatched. This CDR3 comprises 17 residues. Germline-derived CDR1 and CDR2 are SGHDN and FVKESK. The CDR3 region has the DNA TGTGCCAGCAGCCAAGATCGGGTCGGGAGGAGGAACAATGAGCAGTACTTC. The encoded protein is CASSQDRVGRRNNEQYF.

Only a few counts were recorded for this clonotype. The chain carries TRBV4-1 and TRBJ1-1; D gene unclear. Trimming stripped 0 bases from V and 0 bases from J, with 14 bases between. This CDR3 contains 17 residues. CDR1 is MGHRA, CDR2 YSYEKL, per germline. CDR3 protein: CASSQDLRNSLNTEAFF. DNA for the CDR3: TGCGCCAGCAGCCAAGATCTTAGAAACAGCTTGAACACTGAAGCTTTCTTT.

There are many counts of this clonotype. The rearrangement joins TRBV28 to TRBJ2-1, with 13 nucleotides matching TRBD2. Germline CDR1 reads MDHEN; CDR2 reads SYDVKM. The junction had 20 bases not matched to a gene; V was cut back by 4 bases and J by 14 bases. The CDR3 has 18 residues. CDR3 protein: CASSSMYATILAGGKEFF. Written as DNA, the CDR3 is TGTGCCAGCAGTTCCATGTATGCCACCATACTAGCGGGAGGGAAGGAGTTCTTC.

In this sample, this clonotype turned up many times. The V and J genes are TRBV2 and TRBJ2-3; 7 bases are shared with TRBD1. Germline assignment: CDR1 SNHLY and CDR2 FYNNEI. The CDR3 contains 14 residues. V shed 7 bases and J 4 bases; nucleotides not matched to a gene: 8. The chain's CDR3 is CASKTGTAADTQYF. The DNA of the CDR3 is TGTGCCAGCAAGACCGGGACAGCAGCAGATACGCAGTATTTT. The full variable domain, completed using reference TRBV2 and TRBJ2-3, is EPEVTQTPSHQVTQMGQEVILRCVPISNHLYFYWYRQILGQKVEFLVSFYNNEISEKSEIFDDQFSVERPDGSNFTLKIRSTKLEDSAMYFCASKTGTAADTQYFGPGTRLTVL.

This clonotype was detected many times. The V call is TRBV29-1, the J call TRBJ2-5; D is perhaps TRBD1 (6 bases). The germline gives CDR1 SQVTM, CDR2 ANQGSEA. V shed 5 bases and J shed 5 bases, with 9 bases lying between them. The CDR3 is 11 amino acids. The CDR3: CSVQGWETQYF. CDR3 sequence (DNA): TGCAGCGTTCAGGGGTGGGAGACCCAGTACTTC.